This TCR beta chain was documented in a study of blood T cell repertoires in COVID-19. The overall study: Donors in the United States, Italy and Spain gave samples during acute or convalescent COVID-19. Sources were T cells, B-cell-depleted T cells, or PBMCs; the material itself was cDNA or gDNA.

As handled by the study authors: Quantification of nucleated cells was approximated via reference gene primer amplification. Sequenced by immunoSEQ multiplex PCR; TCRdb stores in-frame clones only, minus some. That table gives V, J and clone size, and the DNA gave D and trimming. The table shows about 49,000 clones, with 70% to 85% occurring only once. Trimming left V 6 bases short and J 1 base short, with 10 bases between. The CDR3 extends over 15 amino acids. Germline CDR1 is KGHSH and CDR2 is LQKENI. The chain combines TRBV18 with TRBJ2-6; D gene uncertain. This receptor was identified in a human donor in a cohort sampled during active COVID-19. The sample taken for sequencing was peripheral blood. The CDR3: CASSPGRSGANVLTF. CDR3 in DNA: TGTGCCAGCTCCCCAGGCCGATCTGGGGCCAACGTCCTGACTTTC.